Below are 22 T cell receptor beta chains sequenced from a single sample in a study of T-cell reconstitution after alpha-beta-depleted transplantation in children. Library preparation (for TCRbeta) was performed with unique molecular identifiers. One entry per CDR3 protein, called by TCRdb with MiXCR from the PCR reads. Of approximately 400,000 distinct CDR3 sequences listed, about 17% are singletons. The sample in question was PBMCs, mostly from graft donor cells, obtained 360 days after TCRalphabeta/CD19-depleted stem cell transplant. The receptors derive from a boy younger than two who had a stem cell transplant for Wiskott-Aldrich syndrome, so the T cells may come from the graft donor.

V gene TRBV4-2 combines with J gene TRBJ1-5; 7 bases match TRBD1. From germline, CDR1 is LGHNA and CDR2 YNFKEQ. The CDR3 runs 14 residues. Trimming took 5 bases from V and 5 from J; bases not matched to a gene: 6. As DNA, the CDR3 is TGTGCCAGCAGCGACGGCAGGGGGGATCAGCCCCAGCATTTT. Residues: CASSDGRGDQPQHF.

CDR3 coding DNA: TGCGCCAGCAGCCTGGATCTTGGGAATGGAGAGACCCAGTACTTC. Translated, it gives CASSLDLGNGETQYF. The chain recombines TRBV4-3 with TRBJ2-5; the D is unclear. Germline assignment: CDR1 LGHNA and CDR2 YSLEER. V was cut by 4 bases and J by 4 bases, with 16 bases left in between. The CDR3 runs to 15 residues.

This clonotype appeared many times. This rearrangement joins TRBV24-1 to TRBJ2-1, with D possibly matching TRBD1 (6 bases). The length of the CDR3 is 14 residues. In germline, CDR1 is KGHDR, CDR2 SFDVKD. With 9 bases removed from V and 0 bases from J, the gap between germline ends came to 11 bases. The CDR3: CATGGRGSYNEQFF. The CDR3, as DNA: TGTGCCACCGGGGGCCGGGGCTCCTACAATGAGCAGTTCTTC.

This clonotype was detected a few times. The V call is TRBV12-3 or TRBV12-4, the J call TRBJ1-2, with D possibly TRBD1 on 6 matching bases. The CDR3 covers 14 residues. The V and J ends lost 3 bases and 2 bases respectively, with 10 bases between them. The CDR3 is CASSLTRGNYGYTF. The CDR3 DNA reads as TGTGCCAGCAGTTTGACAAGGGGGAACTATGGCTACACCTTC.

This clonotype was observed a handful of times. V gene TRBV4-1 combines with J gene TRBJ2-3; the D call may be TRBD1 or TRBD2 (6 bases each). The V gene's germline CDR1 is MGHRA and CDR2 YSYEKL. With 1 base removed from V and 5 bases from J, the gap between germline ends came to 13 bases. This CDR3 spans 15 amino acids. Here the CDR3 DNA reads TGCGCCAGCAGCCAAGGGGGCAGGGGAGGAGATACGCAGTATTTT. Protein: CASSQGGRGGDTQYF.

This clonotype has a count of ten or more. This chain joins TRBV20-1 and TRBJ2-1, with D possibly TRBD2 on 6 matching bases. CDR1 is DFQATT and CDR2 is SNEGSKA in the germline V gene (reference sequence). Trimming took off 6 bases at V and 4 bases at J, with 19 bases between the two ends. The CDR3 has 15 amino acids. CDR3 residues: CSAQRRLASYNEQFF. Written as DNA, the CDR3 is TGCAGTGCACAGCGGAGGCTAGCGTCGTACAATGAGCAGTTCTTC.

The chain carries TRBV4-1 and TRBJ2-5, with D perhaps matching TRBD1 or TRBD2 (5 bases each). The ends were cut back, 0 bases at V and 5 bases at J, with 25 bases in the middle. Germline CDR1 MGHRA, CDR2 YSYEKL. This CDR3 has 19 residues. The CDR3 protein is CASSQDLIEGRAHRETQYF. The CDR3 bases are TGCGCCAGCAGCCAAGACTTGATCGAGGGGCGGGCCCACAGGGAGACCCAGTACTTC.

The genes are TRBV7-2 and TRBJ1-1; the match to TRBD1 covers 9 bases. V shed 3 bases and J 5 bases; nucleotides not matched to a gene: 7. Germline V gives CDR1 SGHTA, CDR2 FQGNSA. The CDR3 has 15 residues. CDR3 residues: CASSLYRGQGTEAFF. The CDR3 DNA is TGTGCCAGCAGCTTGTACAGGGGGCAGGGGACTGAAGCTTTCTTT.

The gene calls are TRBV5-1 and TRBJ2-1, with TRBD2 identical over 7 bases. Germline CDR1 is SGHRS and CDR2 is YFSETQ. The CDR3 sequence is 17 residues long. The V segment lost 0 bases and the J segment 0 bases; nucleotides outside the gene matches: 6. This chain's CDR3 is CASSLVGGILSYNEQFF. The CDR3 nucleotides read TGCGCCAGCAGCTTGGTGGGGGGGATCCTCTCCTACAATGAGCAGTTCTTC.

The chain links TRBV3-1 to TRBJ2-1; 9 bases agree with TRBD2. The ends lost 1 base at V and 4 bases at J; junction bases unmatched: 2. This CDR3 contains 15 residues. Germline V gives CDR1 LGHDT, CDR2 YNNKEL (reference sequence). The CDR3 region has the DNA TGTGCCAGCAGCCAAGTAGCGGGGGAGTACAATGAGCAGTTCTTC. Translating gives CASSQVAGEYNEQFF.

This clonotype showed up just a few times. DNA for the CDR3: TGTGCCAGCAGTCTCAGGGGGCAGGCGGAGTTCTTC. The encoded protein is CASSLRGQAEFF. This chain joins TRBV27 and TRBJ2-1; 8 positions match TRBD1. CDR1 and CDR2 (germline): MNHEY, SMNVEV (reference sequence). The CDR3 is made up of 12 amino acids. The J segment lost 14 bases and the V segment lost 5 bases, leaving 8 bases of the junction unmatched.

V and J are TRBV12-3 or TRBV12-4 and TRBJ2-7; D could derive from TRBD1 or TRBD2 (6 bases each). The CDR3 covers 14 residues. V was clipped by 5 bases and J by 7 bases, with 18 bases between them. For the CDR3, the DNA is TGTGCCAGCAGTCCCCGGGGGCCCAAAGAAGAGCAGTACTTC. This codes for CASSPRGPKEEQYF.

This clonotype was seen at least ten times. The chain joins TRBV12-3 or TRBV12-4 to TRBJ2-1, with TRBD2 identical over 10 bases. This CDR3 comprises 18 residues. J was trimmed by 7 bases and V by 4 bases; bases with no gene match: 16. CDR3 amino acids: CASSYPSGGLQGVNEQFF. Here the CDR3 DNA reads TGTGCCAGCAGTTACCCTAGCGGGGGCCTTCAGGGGGTAAATGAGCAGTTCTTC.

The J gene is TRBJ2-7, the V gene TRBV20-1, with D hard to call. Trimming shortened V by 0 bases and J by 1 base, and 13 bases separated the two germline ends. The CDR3 totals 15 residues. Germline V CDR1 and CDR2: DFQATT, SNEGSKA (reference sequence). CDR3 protein: CSARDRKKGSYEQYF. In DNA form, the CDR3 reads TGCAGTGCTAGAGATAGGAAAAAGGGATCCTACGAGCAGTACTTC.

This clonotype was observed a handful of times. The V gene is TRBV9, the J gene TRBJ2-2; TRBD1 is a possible D gene (5 bases). Germline V CDR1 and CDR2: SGDLS, YYNGEE. V was cut by 8 bases and J by 5 bases, with 13 bases left in between. CDR3 length: 13 amino acids. The CDR3 protein is CARPWGWTGELFF. CDR3 nucleotides: TGTGCCAGGCCCTGGGGCTGGACCGGGGAGCTGTTTTTT.

This clonotype has only a few counts. This rearrangement joins TRBV7-2 to TRBJ2-7; a weak D match, TRBD2 (6 bases). From germline, CDR1 is SGHTA and CDR2 FQGNSA. This CDR3 has 16 amino acids. The V end lost 1 base, the J end lost 3 bases, and 16 bases lay between the germline ends. The CDR3 sequence is CASSLVPGLPLYEQYF. The CDR3, as DNA: TGTGCCAGCAGCTTAGTCCCGGGACTCCCGCTCTACGAGCAGTACTTC.

The V and J genes are TRBV5-1 and TRBJ2-1; D possibly corresponds to TRBD1 (6 bases). The V gene's germline CDR1 is SGHRS and CDR2 YFSETQ. The CDR3 is 13 residues long. V was cut by 2 bases and J by 8 bases, with 11 bases left in between. The CDR3 nucleotides are TGCGCCAGCAGCTTACAGGGTCGAGATGAGCAGTTCTTC. Translating gives CASSLQGRDEQFF.

This clonotype showed up just a few times. This rearrangement joins TRBV29-1 to TRBJ2-2, with no clear D. Trimming removed 5 bases at V and 0 bases at J, with 4 bases between. The CDR3 has 12 residues. Germline CDR1 is SQVTM and CDR2 is ANQGSEA. CDR3 region: CSVRANTGELFF. The CDR3 bases are TGCAGCGTTCGGGCGAACACCGGGGAGCTGTTTTTT.

The chain has TRBV18 and TRBJ2-1; D is possibly TRBD1 or TRBD2 (5 bases each). CDR3 size: 20 residues. Germline lookup yields CDR1 KGHSH and CDR2 LQKENI. Trimming took 0 bases from V and 0 from J, leaving 21 bases between them. The CDR3, as DNA: TGTGCCAGCTCACCACCACGGGGTCGAGCTGGACACGGCTCCTACAATGAGCAGTTCTTC. It specifies CASSPPRGRAGHGSYNEQFF.

CDR3 in DNA: TGTGCCAGCAGCCGGGCTAGCGGGTACTACGAGCAGTACTTC. Protein product: CASSRASGYYEQYF. The V call is TRBV3-1, the J call TRBJ2-7, with 8 bases matching TRBD2. CDR3 length equals 14 residues. Unmatched junction bases numbered 5, after V lost 4 bases and J lost 3 bases. The germline V gene encodes CDR1 LGHDT and CDR2 YNNKEL (reference sequence).

The chain couples TRBV7-9 to TRBJ2-6, with D perhaps matching TRBD1 (5 bases). V was cut by 5 bases and J by 3 bases, with 14 bases left in between. The germline CDR1 and CDR2 sequences are SEHNR and FQNEAQ (reference sequence). The CDR3 is made up of 16 amino acids. DNA of the CDR3: TGTGCCAGCAGCCAAGCTAGGGGTCATGGGGCCAACGTCCTGACTTTC. Its protein is CASSQARGHGANVLTF.

This chain connects TRBV24-1 to TRBJ2-3, with TRBD1 as a possible D gene (5 bases). The germline V gene has CDR1 KGHDR and CDR2 SFDVKD. This CDR3 spans 13 amino acids. The germline V and J ends were trimmed by 7 bases and 6 bases, with 13 bases remaining between them. The CDR3 coding sequence is TGTGCCACCAGGGGGCAAGTAGATGATACGCAGTATTTT. Translation gives CATRGQVDDTQYF.